The rows below give T cell receptor beta chains drawn from one sample of a study of regulatory T cells in long-lasting Graves disease. TCRdb reprocessed the multiplex PCR reads with MiXCR, giving one entry per CDR3 protein. Of roughly 450,000 distinct CDR3 sequences in the sample, roughly a quarter are singletons; the top ten hold approximately 25%. Sequenced here: peripheral blood mononuclear cells (PBMCs), sampled when the disease was refractory, from a patient treated with antithyroid drugs. These receptors all come from a female donor with Graves disease. Both conserved end residues are part of each CDR3. D genes are given only for firm matches. Expanded clones get a size class; other rows say once, few or many, or leave the size out.

v_call: TRBV2; j_call: TRBJ1-3; clone_size: many; d_call: .; cdr3_nt: TGTGCCAGCAAACAGAGCTCTGGAAACACCATATATTTT; cdr3_aa: CASKQSSGNTIYF
v_call: TRBV2; j_call: TRBJ2-7; clone_size: .; d_call: .; cdr3_nt: TGTGCCAGCAGTGACGGTATAGCGGTCTCCTACGAGCAGTACTTC; cdr3_aa: CASSDGIAVSYEQYF
v_call: TRBV10-3; j_call: TRBJ2-7; clone_size: .; d_call: TRBD2; cdr3_nt: TGTGCCATCAGTCAAACCGGGACTACCTCTTACTACGAGCAGTACTTC; cdr3_aa: CAISQTGTTSYYEQYF
v_call: TRBV7-3; j_call: TRBJ1-1; clone_size: many; d_call: TRBD1; cdr3_nt: TGTGCCAGCAGCTTAATTGGACAGGGCCAAGCTTTCTTT; cdr3_aa: CASSLIGQGQAFF
v_call: TRBV18; j_call: TRBJ1-1; clone_size: .; d_call: .; cdr3_nt: TGTGCCAGCTCACCACCGTCAGGAAAGACTGAAGCTTTCTTT; cdr3_aa: CASSPPSGKTEAFF
v_call: TRBV18; j_call: TRBJ2-7; clone_size: few; d_call: .; cdr3_nt: TGTGCCAGCTCACCCCGACGGGGAGACGAGCAGTACTTC; cdr3_aa: CASSPRRGDEQYF
v_call: TRBV7-9; j_call: TRBJ2-5; clone_size: many; d_call: .; cdr3_nt: TGTGCCAGCAGCTTAGTGTCTAGTTGGGAGACCCAGTACTTC; cdr3_aa: CASSLVSSWETQYF
v_call: TRBV27; j_call: TRBJ2-7; clone_size: .; d_call: .; cdr3_nt: TGTGCCAGCAGCTATCTGGGGGCGGGGGCGTCCTACGAGCAGTACTTC; cdr3_aa: CASSYLGAGASYEQYF
v_call: TRBV27; j_call: TRBJ2-7; clone_size: .; d_call: .; cdr3_nt: TGTGCCAGCAGTTTATTTGGGCAGGTGAGCTCCTACGAGCAGTACTTC; cdr3_aa: CASSLFGQVSSYEQYF
v_call: TRBV5-1; j_call: TRBJ2-4; clone_size: many; d_call: TRBD1; cdr3_nt: TGCGCCAGCAGCGTTACCGGGACAGGCGGGAACATTCAGTACTTC; cdr3_aa: CASSVTGTGGNIQYF
v_call: TRBV3-1; j_call: TRBJ1-1; clone_size: .; d_call: TRBD1; cdr3_nt: TGTGCCAGCAGCCTCAGGACAGGGCTCCCTGAAGCTTTCTTT; cdr3_aa: CASSLRTGLPEAFF
v_call: TRBV12-3/TRBV12-4; j_call: TRBJ2-7; clone_size: few; d_call: TRBD2; cdr3_nt: TGTGCCAGCAGTTTATCATCGCGACTAGCGCTCTCCTACGAGCAGTACTTC; cdr3_aa: CASSLSSRLALSYEQYF
v_call: TRBV29-1; j_call: TRBJ2-5; clone_size: .; d_call: .; cdr3_nt: TGCAGCGCCTCCTCGGCGGAGACCCAGTACTTC; cdr3_aa: CSASSAETQYF
v_call: TRBV6-5; j_call: TRBJ2-2; clone_size: .; d_call: .; cdr3_nt: TGTGCCAGCAGTTACTCTTGGGATCGGGAGCTGTTTTTT; cdr3_aa: CASSYSWDRELFF
v_call: TRBV5-1; j_call: TRBJ1-1; clone_size: few; d_call: TRBD1; cdr3_nt: TGCGCCAGCAGCCCCGGGGACAGTCGGAACACTGAAGCTTTCTTT; cdr3_aa: CASSPGDSRNTEAFF
v_call: TRBV6-4; j_call: TRBJ1-1; clone_size: .; d_call: .; cdr3_nt: TGTGCCAGCAGTGGCTCGGCGGGGGGAGGCACTGAAGCTTTCTTT; cdr3_aa: CASSGSAGGGTEAFF
v_call: TRBV2; j_call: TRBJ1-3; clone_size: .; d_call: .; cdr3_nt: TGTGCCAGCAGGGCGGGAGCCGGATTAATTGGAAACACCATATATTTT; cdr3_aa: CASRAGAGLIGNTIYF
v_call: TRBV29-1; j_call: TRBJ2-7; clone_size: many; d_call: .; cdr3_nt: TGCAGCGTTGGATTTGACCGACCAAGCTCCTACGAGCAGTACTTC; cdr3_aa: CSVGFDRPSSYEQYF
v_call: TRBV10-3; j_call: TRBJ2-7; clone_size: .; d_call: .; cdr3_nt: TGTGCCATCAGTGAGCTTGGGGGGGAGCAGTACTTC; cdr3_aa: CAISELGGEQYF
v_call: TRBV6-9; j_call: TRBJ2-6; clone_size: .; d_call: .; cdr3_nt: TGTGCCAGCAGTTCCCGCCCCCACCACTCTGGGGCCAACGTCCTGACTTTC; cdr3_aa: CASSSRPHHSGANVLTF
v_call: TRBV7-9; j_call: TRBJ2-7; clone_size: .; d_call: .; cdr3_nt: TGTGCCAGCAGCCTTAGCGAAACCTACGAGCAGTACTTC; cdr3_aa: CASSLSETYEQYF
v_call: TRBV24-1; j_call: TRBJ1-1; clone_size: few; d_call: .; cdr3_nt: TGTGCCACCAGTGATTGGATGAACACTGAAGCTTTCTTT; cdr3_aa: CATSDWMNTEAFF
v_call: TRBV7-2; j_call: TRBJ2-2; clone_size: .; d_call: TRBD2; cdr3_nt: TGTGCCAGCAGCCTTAAAAGCGGGAGTGGGACCGGGGAGCTGTTTTTT; cdr3_aa: CASSLKSGSGTGELFF
v_call: TRBV7-2; j_call: TRBJ2-3; clone_size: once; d_call: .; cdr3_nt: TGTGCCAGCAGCCTACCCTCGCTAGAGTTATCAGATACGCAGTATTTT; cdr3_aa: CASSLPSLELSDTQYF
v_call: TRBV29-1; j_call: TRBJ2-1; clone_size: .; d_call: .; cdr3_nt: TGCAACTTCAGGGGACCCTCCTACAATGAGCAGTTCTTC; cdr3_aa: CNFRGPSYNEQFF
v_call: TRBV7-9; j_call: TRBJ2-7; clone_size: few; d_call: .; cdr3_nt: TGTGCCAGCAGCAGGGACACGCTTTTGGAGCAGTACTTC; cdr3_aa: CASSRDTLLEQYF
v_call: TRBV6-2/TRBV6-3; j_call: TRBJ2-3; clone_size: few; d_call: TRBD1; cdr3_nt: TGTGCCAGCAGTCCGCGGACAGGGGAAACAGATACGCAGTATTTT; cdr3_aa: CASSPRTGETDTQYF
v_call: TRBV10-3; j_call: TRBJ2-2; clone_size: .; d_call: .; cdr3_nt: TGTGCCATCAGTGAGAGGGGCAGGGTGTGGTCCCCGAACACCGGGGAGCTGTTTTTT; cdr3_aa: CAISERGRVWSPNTGELFF
v_call: TRBV12-3/TRBV12-4; j_call: TRBJ1-1; clone_size: few; d_call: .; cdr3_nt: TGTGCCAGCAGTTTTGTGAACAGATTAAACACTGAAGCTTTCTTT; cdr3_aa: CASSFVNRLNTEAFF
v_call: TRBV2; j_call: TRBJ1-1; clone_size: many; d_call: .; cdr3_nt: TGTGCAGCCGACAGCCCGGGGACTGAAGCTTTCTTT; cdr3_aa: CAADSPGTEAFF
v_call: TRBV25-1; j_call: TRBJ2-2; clone_size: .; d_call: .; cdr3_nt: TGTGCCAGCAGTGATATCTCCGGGGAGCTGTTTTTT; cdr3_aa: CASSDISGELFF
v_call: TRBV7-3; j_call: TRBJ2-5; clone_size: many; d_call: TRBD2; cdr3_nt: TGTGCCAGCAGCCAAACCGGCGGGAGTGGCGAGACCCAGTACTTC; cdr3_aa: CASSQTGGSGETQYF
v_call: TRBV20-1; j_call: TRBJ2-7; clone_size: few; d_call: TRBD2; cdr3_nt: TGCAGTGCTGTAAGCGGGACTAGCGGGAGGTACGAGCAGTACTTC; cdr3_aa: CSAVSGTSGRYEQYF
v_call: TRBV29-1; j_call: TRBJ1-2; clone_size: many; d_call: TRBD1; cdr3_nt: TGCAGCGTTGTAAGGGACAGGGGAGGCTACACCTTC; cdr3_aa: CSVVRDRGGYTF
v_call: TRBV19; j_call: TRBJ2-5; clone_size: .; d_call: .; cdr3_nt: TGTGCCACCGAAGGGGTCCAAGAGACCCAGTACTTC; cdr3_aa: CATEGVQETQYF
v_call: TRBV29-1; j_call: TRBJ2-5; clone_size: .; d_call: TRBD1; cdr3_nt: TGCAGCGGCGCTGGACAGGGTTTGGAGACCCAGTACTTC; cdr3_aa: CSGAGQGLETQYF
v_call: TRBV29-1; j_call: TRBJ2-5; clone_size: .; d_call: TRBD2; cdr3_nt: TGCAGCGTGAACTCCGGCGGGGGGACCCAGTACTTC; cdr3_aa: CSVNSGGGTQYF
v_call: TRBV24-1; j_call: TRBJ2-7; clone_size: many; d_call: .; cdr3_nt: TGTGCCACCAGTGATTTTAGGTGTGCGAGGCCCCTCGGTCGGGAGCAGTACTTC; cdr3_aa: CATSDFRCARPLGREQYF
v_call: TRBV12-3/TRBV12-4; j_call: TRBJ2-5; clone_size: many; d_call: TRBD1; cdr3_nt: TGTGCCAGCAGTCCTGACAGGGAAGAGACCCAGTACTTC; cdr3_aa: CASSPDREETQYF
v_call: TRBV15; j_call: TRBJ2-7; clone_size: .; d_call: .; cdr3_nt: TGTGCCACCAGCAGAGATCGTGCAGGGAGCTCCTACGAGCAGTACTTC; cdr3_aa: CATSRDRAGSSYEQYF
v_call: TRBV15; j_call: TRBJ1-5; clone_size: many; d_call: TRBD1; cdr3_nt: TGTGCCACCAGCCCGGGACAGGGGGCCCATCAGCCCCAGCATTTT; cdr3_aa: CATSPGQGAHQPQHF
v_call: TRBV28; j_call: TRBJ1-2; clone_size: many; d_call: TRBD1; cdr3_nt: TGTGCCAGCCGGGGACAGTTGTATGGCTACACCTTC; cdr3_aa: CASRGQLYGYTF
v_call: TRBV28; j_call: TRBJ2-2; clone_size: .; d_call: TRBD1; cdr3_nt: TGTGCCAGCAGTTTAGGCCGACAGGGGGCCCAGCGGGATATATCCGGGGAGCTGTTTTTT; cdr3_aa: CASSLGRQGAQRDISGELFF
v_call: TRBV7-2; j_call: TRBJ2-1; clone_size: .; d_call: .; cdr3_nt: TGTGCCAGCAGCTTAGCGGGAGTGAATAATGAGCAGTTCTTC; cdr3_aa: CASSLAGVNNEQFF
v_call: TRBV30; j_call: TRBJ1-1; clone_size: many; d_call: .; cdr3_nt: TGTGCCTGGAACGACAACACTGAAGCTTTCTTT; cdr3_aa: CAWNDNTEAFF
v_call: TRBV28; j_call: TRBJ2-3; clone_size: .; d_call: TRBD2; cdr3_nt: TGTGCCAGCAGCCGAATAGCGGGGACAGATACGCAGTATTTT; cdr3_aa: CASSRIAGTDTQYF
v_call: TRBV19; j_call: TRBJ1-1; clone_size: .; d_call: TRBD1; cdr3_nt: TGTGCCAGTAGTATAGAGGCAGGGGGCATATTATATGAAGCTTTCTTT; cdr3_aa: CASSIEAGGILYEAFF